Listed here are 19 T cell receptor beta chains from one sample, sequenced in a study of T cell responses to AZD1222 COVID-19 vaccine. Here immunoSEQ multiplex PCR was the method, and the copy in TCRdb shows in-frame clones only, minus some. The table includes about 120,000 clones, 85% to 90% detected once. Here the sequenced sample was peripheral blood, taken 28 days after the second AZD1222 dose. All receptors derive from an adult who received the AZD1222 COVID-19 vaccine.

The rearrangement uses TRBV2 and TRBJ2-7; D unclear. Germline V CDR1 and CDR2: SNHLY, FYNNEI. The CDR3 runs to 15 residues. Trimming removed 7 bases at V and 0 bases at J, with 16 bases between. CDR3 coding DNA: TGTGCCAGCACCATGAACCGGGTTAGCTCCTACGAGCAGTACTTC. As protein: CASTMNRVSSYEQYF.

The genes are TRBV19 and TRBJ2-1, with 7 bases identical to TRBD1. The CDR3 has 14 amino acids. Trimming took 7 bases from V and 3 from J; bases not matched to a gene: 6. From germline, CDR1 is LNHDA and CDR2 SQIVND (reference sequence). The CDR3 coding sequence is TGTGCCAGTAATCCGGGACAGTACTACAATGAGCAGTTCTTC. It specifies CASNPGQYYNEQFF.

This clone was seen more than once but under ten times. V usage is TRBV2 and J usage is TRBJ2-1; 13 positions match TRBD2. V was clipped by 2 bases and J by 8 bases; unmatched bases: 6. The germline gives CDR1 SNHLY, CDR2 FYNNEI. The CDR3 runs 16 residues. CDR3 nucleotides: TGTGCCAGCAGTGAAAGTAGGACTAGCGGGGGATATGAGCAGTTCTTC. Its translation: CASSESRTSGGYEQFF.

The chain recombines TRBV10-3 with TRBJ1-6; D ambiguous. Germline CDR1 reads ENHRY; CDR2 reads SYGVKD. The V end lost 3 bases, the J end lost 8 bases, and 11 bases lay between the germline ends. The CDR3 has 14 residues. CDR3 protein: CAISEPGDYSPLHF. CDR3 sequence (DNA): TGTGCCATCAGTGAACCCGGGGATTATTCACCCCTCCACTTT.

The CDR3 is CASSYAGGAEQPQHF. The CDR3, as DNA: TGTGCCAGCAGTTACGCAGGGGGAGCGGAGCAGCCCCAGCATTTT. The chain links TRBV6-5 to TRBJ1-5; TRBD1 agrees at 7 bases. V was clipped by 2 bases and J by 7 bases; unmatched bases: 8. This CDR3 has 15 residues. Germline values: CDR1 MNHEY, CDR2 SVGAGI.

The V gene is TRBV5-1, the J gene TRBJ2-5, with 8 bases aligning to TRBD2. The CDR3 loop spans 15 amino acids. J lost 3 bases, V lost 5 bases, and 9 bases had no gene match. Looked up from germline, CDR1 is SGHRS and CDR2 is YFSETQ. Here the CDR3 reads CASSAGGGNEETQYF. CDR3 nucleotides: TGCGCCAGCAGTGCGGGCGGGGGGAACGAAGAGACCCAGTACTTC.

The chain's CDR3 is CASKETQYF. CDR3 in DNA: TGTGCCAGCAAAGAGACCCAGTACTTC. The chain uses TRBV12-3 or TRBV12-4 and TRBJ2-5; D is unclear. The CDR3 sequence is 9 residues long. V was clipped by 7 bases and J by 3 bases, with 0 bases between them.

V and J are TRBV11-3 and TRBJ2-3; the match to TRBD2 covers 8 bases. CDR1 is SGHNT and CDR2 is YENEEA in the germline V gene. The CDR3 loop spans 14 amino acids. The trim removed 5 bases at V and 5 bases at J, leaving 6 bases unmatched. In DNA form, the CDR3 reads TGTGCCAGCAGCCCCCGGGGGGGAGGAGATACGCAGTATTTT. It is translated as CASSPRGGGDTQYF.

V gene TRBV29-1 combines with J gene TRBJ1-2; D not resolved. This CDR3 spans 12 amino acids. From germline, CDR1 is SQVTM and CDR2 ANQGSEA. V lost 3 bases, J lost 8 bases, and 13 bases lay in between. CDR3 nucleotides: TGCAGCGTTGATAGACACAAAGGGGGCTACACCTTC. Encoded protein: CSVDRHKGGYTF.

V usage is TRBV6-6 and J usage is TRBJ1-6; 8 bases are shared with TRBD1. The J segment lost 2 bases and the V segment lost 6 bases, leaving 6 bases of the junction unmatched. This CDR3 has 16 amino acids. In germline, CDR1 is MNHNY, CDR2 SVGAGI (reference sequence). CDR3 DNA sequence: TGTGCCAGCAGCCCGGGACAGGACGCCTATAATTCACCCCTCCACTTT. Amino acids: CASSPGQDAYNSPLHF.

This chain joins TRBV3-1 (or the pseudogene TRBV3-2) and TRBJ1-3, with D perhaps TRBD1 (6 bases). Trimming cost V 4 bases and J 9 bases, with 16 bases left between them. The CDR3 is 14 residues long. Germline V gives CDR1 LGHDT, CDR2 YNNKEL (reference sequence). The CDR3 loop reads CASSRRGGATTIYF. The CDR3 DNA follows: TGTGCCAGCAGCCGCCGGGGGGGGGCCACCACCATATATTTT.

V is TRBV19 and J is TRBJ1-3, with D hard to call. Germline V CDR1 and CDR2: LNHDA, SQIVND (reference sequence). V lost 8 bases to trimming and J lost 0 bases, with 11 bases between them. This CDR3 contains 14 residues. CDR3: CASRRAFSGNTIYF. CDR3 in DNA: TGTGCCAGTCGACGGGCATTCTCTGGAAACACCATATATTTT. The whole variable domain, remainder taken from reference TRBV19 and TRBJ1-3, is DGGITQSPKYLFRKEGQNVTLSCEQNLNHDAMYWYRQDPGQGLRLIYYSQIVNDFQKGDIAEGYSVSREKKESFPLTVTSAQKNPTAFYLCASRRAFSGNTIYFGEGSWLTVV.

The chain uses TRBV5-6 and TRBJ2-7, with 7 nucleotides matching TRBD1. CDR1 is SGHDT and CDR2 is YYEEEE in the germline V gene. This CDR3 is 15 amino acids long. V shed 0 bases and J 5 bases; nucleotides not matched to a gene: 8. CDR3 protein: CASSLVSRDSNEQYF. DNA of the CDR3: TGTGCCAGCAGCTTGGTGTCCCGGGACAGTAACGAGCAGTACTTC.

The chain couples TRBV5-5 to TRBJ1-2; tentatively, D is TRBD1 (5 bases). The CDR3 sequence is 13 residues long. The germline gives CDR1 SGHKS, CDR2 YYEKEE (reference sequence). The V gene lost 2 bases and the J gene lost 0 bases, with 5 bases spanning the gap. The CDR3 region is CASSLQANYGYTF. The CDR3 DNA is TGTGCCAGCAGCTTACAGGCTAACTATGGCTACACCTTC.

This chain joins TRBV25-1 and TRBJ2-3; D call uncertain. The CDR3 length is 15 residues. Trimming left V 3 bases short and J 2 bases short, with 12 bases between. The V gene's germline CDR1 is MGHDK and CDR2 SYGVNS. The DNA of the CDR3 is TGTGCCAGCAGTGAGTTGGGCAGAACCACAGATACGCAGTATTTT. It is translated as CASSELGRTTDTQYF.

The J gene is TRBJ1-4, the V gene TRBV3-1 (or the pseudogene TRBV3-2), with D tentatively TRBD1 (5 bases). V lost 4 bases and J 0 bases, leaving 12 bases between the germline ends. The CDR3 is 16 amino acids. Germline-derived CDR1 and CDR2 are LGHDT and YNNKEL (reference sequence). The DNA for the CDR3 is TGTGCCAGCAGCCCAAGGGGCCTCGCAACTAATGAAAAACTGTTTTTT. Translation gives CASSPRGLATNEKLFF.

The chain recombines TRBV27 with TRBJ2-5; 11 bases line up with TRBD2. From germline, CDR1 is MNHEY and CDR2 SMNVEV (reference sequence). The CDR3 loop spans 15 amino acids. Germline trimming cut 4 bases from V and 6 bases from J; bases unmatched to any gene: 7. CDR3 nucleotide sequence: TGTGCCAGCAGTTCTACTAGCGGGGGCCCCAAGACCCAGTACTTC. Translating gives CASSSTSGGPKTQYF.

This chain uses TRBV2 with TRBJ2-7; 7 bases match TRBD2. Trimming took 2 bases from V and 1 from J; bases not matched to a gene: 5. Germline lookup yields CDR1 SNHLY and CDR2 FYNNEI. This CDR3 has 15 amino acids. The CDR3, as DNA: TGTGCCAGCAGTGAATATCCTAGCGGTTCCTACGAGCAGTACTTC. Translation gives CASSEYPSGSYEQYF.

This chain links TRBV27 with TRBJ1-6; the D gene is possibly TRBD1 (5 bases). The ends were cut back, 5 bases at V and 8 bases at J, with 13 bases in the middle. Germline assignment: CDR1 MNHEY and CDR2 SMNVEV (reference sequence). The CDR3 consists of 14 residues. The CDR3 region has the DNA TGTGCCAGCAGTCGGGGGATGGGGTATTCACCCCTCCACTTT. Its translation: CASSRGMGYSPLHF.